What follows is one T cell receptor beta chain and its context. These data originate in a study of CD8 T cells in Susac syndrome. Germline values: CDR1 LGHNA, CDR2 YSLEER. The V end was cut by 0 bases, the J end by 8 bases, with 14 bases between. The CDR3 contains 15 residues. The RNA input was roughly 0.45 to 1 ug, and it was reverse transcribed with random hexamers. The TCR beta CDR3 was amplified by immunoSEQ multiplex PCR across 54 Vbeta, 13 Jbeta. TCRdb processed the immunoSEQ multiplex PCR reads anew with MiXCR; each CDR3 protein has one entry. The sample holds around 270,000 distinct CDR3 sequences, over 75% seen once.

This TCR derives from a human donor with multiple sclerosis. Material: CD8+ T cells from PBMCs. This chain links TRBV4-3 with TRBJ2-1; unclear D gene. The CDR3 region is CASSQDLEGYDEQFF. In nucleotides, the CDR3 is TGCGCCAGCAGCCAAGATCTTGAAGGGTATGATGAGCAGTTCTTC.